One sample yielded the 24 T cell receptor beta chains listed below, sequenced in a study of CD8+ T cells in alopecia areata. As the sequencing template, cDNA was produced by extracting RNA and reverse transcribing it. The repertoire was sequenced with immunoSEQ multiplex PCR; TCRdb's copy has only in-frame clones and lacks some. The table lists about 130,000 clones, 45% to 50% of them singletons. The starting material was CD8+ T cells sorted from blood, obtained at week 0. Every receptor here comes from a human donor with alopecia areata.

The rearrangement links TRBV9 to TRBJ2-7, with D unresolved. The CDR3 sequence is 14 residues long. Germline values: CDR1 SGDLS, CDR2 YYNGEE. The V and J ends lost 0 bases and 3 bases respectively, with 10 bases between them. The CDR3 coding sequence is TGTGCCAGCAGCGTAGACCCAGGAGACTACGAGCAGTACTTC. It translates to CASSVDPGDYEQYF.

This clone was counted only a few times. The gene calls are TRBV14 and TRBJ2-7; 9 bases match TRBD1. J gave up 4 bases and V 8 bases, and 0 bases lay outside the gene matches. Germline assignment: CDR1 SGHDN and CDR2 FVKESK. This CDR3 comprises 11 residues. CDR3 coding DNA: TGTGCCAGCGGACAGGGGTACGAGCAGTACTTC. Amino acid sequence: CASGQGYEQYF.

V and J are TRBV4-2 and TRBJ2-2, with 9 bases fitting TRBD1. Germline lookup yields CDR1 LGHNA and CDR2 YNFKEQ. The junction had 8 bases not matched to a gene; V was cut back by 0 bases and J by 6 bases. This CDR3 is 17 amino acids long. CDR3 DNA sequence: TGTGCCAGCAGCCAAGACGGGACAGGGTCGGAAGCCGGGGAGCTGTTTTTT. This sequence encodes CASSQDGTGSEAGELFF.

J is TRBJ1-2 and V is TRBV6-6; D is possibly TRBD1 (5 bases). Trimming removed 2 bases from V and 6 bases from J, with 7 bases in between. The CDR3 spans 12 residues. The germline CDR1 and CDR2 sequences are MNHNY and SVGAGI (reference sequence). CDR3: CASSYGADGYTF. The CDR3 nucleotides read TGTGCCAGCAGTTACGGGGCTGATGGCTACACCTTC.

The chain uses TRBV5-1 and TRBJ1-1; D ambiguous. There are 13 residues in the CDR3. V lost 0 bases and J lost 11, with 14 bases in between. CDR1 is SGHRS and CDR2 is YFSETQ in the germline V gene. Here the CDR3 DNA reads TGCGCCAGCAGCTTGGCCGCGGGCGGTTACGCTTTCTTT. As protein: CASSLAAGGYAFF.

The sample holds a few counts of this clone. The chain joins TRBV29-1 to TRBJ1-2; D gene unclear. The CDR3 totals 14 residues. Trimming stripped 5 bases from V and 5 bases from J, with 18 bases between. Germline-derived CDR1 and CDR2 are SQVTM and ANQGSEA. Written as DNA, the CDR3 is TGCAGCGTTCGACCGGAGACTGAGAGTTATGGCTACACCTTC. This encodes CSVRPETESYGYTF.

The genes are TRBV27 and TRBJ1-2; 11 bases line up with TRBD1. Germline V lookup: CDR1 MNHEY, CDR2 SMNVEV (reference sequence). The CDR3 sequence is 15 residues long. The junction had 7 bases not matched to a gene; V was cut back by 6 bases and J by 4 bases. The CDR3 nucleotides are TGTGCCAGCAGCCCAGGACAGGGGGCAGGCTATGGCTACACCTTC. Translated, it gives CASSPGQGAGYGYTF.

The rearrangement uses TRBV27 and TRBJ1-1, with a weak D call TRBD1 (5 bases). The germline V gene encodes CDR1 MNHEY and CDR2 SMNVEV (reference sequence). The CDR3 length is 14 residues. Trimming took off 2 bases at V and 4 bases at J, with 11 bases between the two ends. CDR3 nucleotides: TGTGCCAGCAGTTTAAACAGGATGGGCACTGAAGCTTTCTTT. Translated, it gives CASSLNRMGTEAFF.

The rearrangement joins TRBV5-6 to TRBJ1-1, with D possibly being TRBD1 (5 bases). Per the germline V gene, CDR1 is SGHDT and CDR2 is YYEEEE. The CDR3 is 13 amino acids. Trimming left V 4 bases short and J 4 bases short, with 11 bases between. CDR3 region: CASSVGVGTEAFF. The CDR3 DNA follows: TGTGCCAGCAGCGTAGGGGTTGGCACTGAAGCTTTCTTT.

CDR3 nucleotide sequence: TGTGCCAGCAGTCCCTGGGACAGCTCGAACTATGGCTACACCTTC. It encodes CASSPWDSSNYGYTF. V is TRBV27 and J is TRBJ1-2, with TRBD1 identical over 7 bases. The ends lost 5 bases at V and 2 bases at J; junction bases unmatched: 8. Germline V lookup: CDR1 MNHEY, CDR2 SMNVEV (reference sequence). This CDR3 has 15 amino acids.

The V gene is TRBV30, the J gene TRBJ1-5; D is ambiguous. From germline, CDR1 is GTSNPN and CDR2 SVGIG (reference sequence). The CDR3 sequence is 12 residues long. Trimming took off 2 bases at V and 4 bases at J, with 6 bases between the two ends. As DNA, the CDR3 is TGTGCCTGGAGTCCGGAGAATCAGCCCCAGCATTTT. Translation gives CAWSPENQPQHF.

This sequence joins TRBV30 and TRBJ2-7; D is unresolved. There are 15 residues in the CDR3. Germline V gives CDR1 GTSNPN, CDR2 SVGIG (reference sequence). V was cut by 5 bases and J by 4 bases, with 21 bases left in between. CDR3 residues: CAWESHPAVEYEQYF. Here the CDR3 DNA reads TGTGCCTGGGAGAGCCATCCGGCGGTCGAATACGAGCAGTACTTC.

With respect to this clone: Other DNA sequences in this specimen translate into the identical CDR3. The chain recombines TRBV6-5 with TRBJ2-7; D is perhaps TRBD1 (6 bases). The CDR3 sequence is 13 residues long. Germline V CDR1 and CDR2: MNHEY, SVGAGI. V shed 0 bases and J shed 3 bases, with 6 bases lying between them. CDR3 DNA sequence: TGTGCCAGCAGTTACTCGGACAGCTACGAGCAGTACTTC. Protein sequence: CASSYSDSYEQYF.

The chain uses TRBV6-5 and TRBJ2-5, with D maybe TRBD1 (6 bases). CDR1 is MNHEY, CDR2 SVGAGI, per germline. Deletions cut 8 bases from V and 5 bases from J, with 9 bases between. The CDR3 runs to 11 residues. The CDR3 here is CASGGGETQYF. In DNA, the CDR3 is TGTGCCAGCGGGGGCGGCGAGACCCAGTACTTC.

The chain recombines TRBV5-1 with TRBJ2-3; D is undetermined. With 4 bases removed from V and 1 base from J, the gap between germline ends came to 7 bases. Germline CDR1 SGHRS, CDR2 YFSETQ. The length of the CDR3 is 13 residues. The CDR3 is CASSLIRTDTQYF. The CDR3, as DNA: TGCGCCAGCAGCCTGATCCGCACAGATACGCAGTATTTT.

This chain connects TRBV2 to TRBJ1-4, with D perhaps matching TRBD1 (5 bases). The CDR3 has 13 residues. The V end lost 7 bases, the J end lost 5 bases, and 11 bases lay between the germline ends. CDR1 and CDR2 (germline): SNHLY, FYNNEI. CDR3 region: CASTGYLNEKLFF. In nucleotides, the CDR3 is TGTGCCAGCACAGGGTACCTAAATGAAAAACTGTTTTTT.

The rearrangement uses TRBV10-3 and TRBJ2-5; TRBD1 is a possible D gene (5 bases). The germline gives CDR1 ENHRY, CDR2 SYGVKD. The CDR3 runs to 15 residues. Trimming stripped 0 bases from V and 3 bases from J, with 11 bases between. The CDR3: CAISESTQAEETQYF. CDR3 coding DNA: TGTGCCATCAGTGAGTCGACACAGGCCGAAGAGACCCAGTACTTC.

The J gene is TRBJ2-1, the V gene TRBV29-1; D is tentatively TRBD1 or TRBD2 (5 bases each). There are 13 residues in the CDR3. CDR1 and CDR2 (germline): SQVTM, ANQGSEA. The V gene lost 2 bases and the J gene lost 8 bases, with 13 bases spanning the gap. The CDR3 coding sequence is TGCAGCGTTGAACCCCCTTGGGGGTATGAGCAGTTCTTC. Its protein is CSVEPPWGYEQFF.

This clone was found once. The V and J genes are TRBV5-1 and TRBJ2-1; 7 nucleotides align to TRBD2. The CDR3 consists of 13 residues. Germline values: CDR1 SGHRS, CDR2 YFSETQ. V was clipped by 3 bases and J by 4 bases; unmatched bases: 1. The CDR3 sequence is CASSWGGYNEQFF. The CDR3 region has the DNA TGCGCCAGCAGCTGGGGGGGTTACAATGAGCAGTTCTTC.

To note about this clone: Other DNA sequences in this sample translate to the same CDR3. The V gene is TRBV9, the J gene TRBJ1-1; possibly TRBD1 for D (6 bases). The CDR3 is 14 residues long. The germline V gene encodes CDR1 SGDLS and CDR2 YYNGEE. The V gene lost 0 bases and the J gene lost 4 bases, with 10 bases spanning the gap. The CDR3 DNA reads as TGTGCCAGCAGCGTAGCAAGGGGGGGCACTGAAGCTTTCTTT. It encodes CASSVARGGTEAFF.

This clone was counted only a few times. The V call is TRBV7-2, the J call TRBJ2-7, with TRBD1 identical over 9 bases. The CDR3 extends over 14 amino acids. Germline lookup yields CDR1 SGHTA and CDR2 FQGNSA. V shed 4 bases, J shed 3 bases, and the junction held 4 bases outside the gene matches. The CDR3 DNA is TGTGCCAGCAGCTGGGACAGGGTCGTCTACGAGCAGTACTTC. This sequence encodes CASSWDRVVYEQYF.

This rearrangement joins TRBV30 to TRBJ2-7, with D perhaps TRBD2 (5 bases). The CDR3 is 13 residues long. Germline assignment: CDR1 GTSNPN and CDR2 SVGIG (reference sequence). Trimming took 5 bases from V and 1 from J, leaving 12 bases between them. The CDR3 bases are TGTGCCTGGGGAGGTGAACAGTCCTACGAGCAGTACTTC. Its protein is CAWGGEQSYEQYF.

The chain recombines TRBV7-2 with TRBJ2-3; 9 bases are shared with TRBD2. The germline gives CDR1 SGHTA, CDR2 FQGNSA. V gave up 1 base and J gave up 6 bases; unmatched junction bases: 11. The CDR3 is made up of 17 amino acids. The CDR3 here is CASSLEGLAGTEDTQYF. CDR3 nucleotides: TGTGCCAGCAGCTTAGAAGGTCTAGCGGGGACGGAGGATACGCAGTATTTT.

The chain combines TRBV7-9 with TRBJ2-1; D may be TRBD1 or TRBD2 (5 bases each). Per germline, CDR1 SEHNR and CDR2 FQNEAQ (reference sequence). V shed 7 bases and J shed 4 bases, with 11 bases lying between them. This CDR3 is 13 amino acids long. CDR3 nucleotide sequence: TGTGCCAGCATCCCCGGGGCATACAATGAGCAGTTCTTC. The encoded protein is CASIPGAYNEQFF.